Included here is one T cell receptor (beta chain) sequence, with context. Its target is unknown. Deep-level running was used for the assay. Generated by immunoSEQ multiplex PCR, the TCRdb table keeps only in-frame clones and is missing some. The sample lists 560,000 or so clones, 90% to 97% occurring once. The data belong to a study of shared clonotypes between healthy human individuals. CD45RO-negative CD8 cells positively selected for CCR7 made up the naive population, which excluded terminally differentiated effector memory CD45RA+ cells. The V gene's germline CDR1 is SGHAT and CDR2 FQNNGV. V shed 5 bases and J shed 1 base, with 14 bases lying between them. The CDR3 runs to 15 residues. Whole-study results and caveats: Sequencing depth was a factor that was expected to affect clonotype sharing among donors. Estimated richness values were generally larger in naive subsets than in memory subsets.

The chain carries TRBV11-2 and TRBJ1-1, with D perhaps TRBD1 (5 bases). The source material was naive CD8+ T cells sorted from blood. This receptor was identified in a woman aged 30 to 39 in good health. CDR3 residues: CASSQDSNSNTEAFF. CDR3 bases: TGTGCCAGCAGCCAAGACAGCAATTCGAACACTGAAGCTTTCTTT.